This T cell receptor beta chain was documented in a study of T cell responses to AZD1222 COVID-19 vaccine (dated by TCRdb to 2020 to 2022). For context, the study as a whole: TCR sequencing covered 230 or so trial participants: about 210 given two doses of AZD1222 and 26 given two doses of MenACWY control vaccine. Trial participants were enrolled by age into 18-55, 56-69 and 70-plus year subgroups, with roughly 160, 29 and 62 TCR-sequenced participants respectively. The study at large found these results: Conclusions about previously exposed vaccinees are limited because only a handful of AZD1222 recipients were SARS-CoV-2 seropositive at baseline. Because no day 14 peak-response samples were available, the repertoires could be characterized only after the peak T cell response. Most participants were white British and females outnumbered males, and the authors suggested that clonal diversity may have been underestimated. Nearly half of unique spike-specific TCRs reportedly recognized epitopes outside regions mutated in the B.1.351 and B.1.1.7 variants. The 56-69-year group was small, and its depth increase did not reach significance, likely because of low power. Spike-specific TCR breadth and depth rose significantly after two AZD1222 doses compared with day 0 and with MenACWY recipients. CD4 TCRs associated with the vaccine covered the entire spike protein, and the dominant responses were in regions 160-218 and 743-854.

The meaning of the sample's time point label: about 28 days (+/-7) after the second vaccine dose. Because spike-specific TCR depth and breadth did not differ between the two schedules, AZD1222 recipients who got a second dose at roughly 4 weeks were pooled with those who got a second dose at roughly 12 weeks. The vaccinee samples were drawn from two UK trials, COV001 and COV002, one of which was a single-blind randomized controlled phase 2/3 trial testing AZD1222 (ChAdOx1 nCoV-19) in healthy adults. Trial participant PBMC samples were collected at day 0 and day 28 after the second dose for TCRbeta chain sequencing. The CDR3 regions of human TCRbeta chains were analyzed by immunosequencing. On the authors' methods: TCRs in the repertoires were compared against a reference library of SARS-CoV-2-specific TCRs that had been generated with the MIRA antigen-specificity platform. Breadth was defined as the fraction of unique TCRs that were SARS-CoV-2-associated, and depth was defined as the fraction of total T cells that were SARS-CoV-2-associated. Each spike-specific TCR was assigned to its reactive spike region and to a CD4 or CD8 class using the MIRA data. Log10-transformed breadth and depth values were compared by one-way ANOVA with Sidak's multiple comparisons tests. In TCRdb, the immuneACCESS table is reduced to in-frame sequences with V and J assigned. These tables do not hold every clone; where another copy was compared, an unresolved V gene accounts for under half, and the others remain unexplained. V and J calls and clone size follow that table, whereas D and trimming were derived from the DNA. Present in this sample are fewer than 110,000 clones, roughly 85% of which were seen just once. 4.8% of the sample comes from the top ten.

Taken from the germline V gene (reference sequence), the CDR1 and CDR2 loops are LNHDA and SQIVND. Including cysteine and phenylalanine, the CDR3 has 15 amino acids. Only the CDR3 part of the read is kept: 45 bases, read in frame from the first base. The V and J ends are trimmed by 4 bases and 3 bases, leaving 13 bases between them. For this clone: Its antigen remains undetermined. Per-base quality was not reported, and no clone a single base away is much larger than it.

The chain uses TRBV19 and TRBJ1-5; confidence is insufficient to name the D gene. This TCR was recovered from an adult who received the AZD1222 COVID-19 vaccine. Specimen: peripheral blood, collected 28 days after the second AZD1222 dose. The CDR3 is CASSTLMAYNQPQHF. The DNA sequence reads TGTGCCAGTAGTACACTTATGGCTTACAATCAGCCCCAGCATTTT. With the portions outside the CDR3 filled from the reference TRBV19 and TRBJ1-5 genes, the complete variable region becomes DGGITQSPKYLFRKEGQNVTLSCEQNLNHDAMYWYRQDPGQGLRLIYYSQIVNDFQKGDIAEGYSVSREKKESFPLTVTSAQKNPTAFYLCASSTLMAYNQPQHFGDGTRLSIL.